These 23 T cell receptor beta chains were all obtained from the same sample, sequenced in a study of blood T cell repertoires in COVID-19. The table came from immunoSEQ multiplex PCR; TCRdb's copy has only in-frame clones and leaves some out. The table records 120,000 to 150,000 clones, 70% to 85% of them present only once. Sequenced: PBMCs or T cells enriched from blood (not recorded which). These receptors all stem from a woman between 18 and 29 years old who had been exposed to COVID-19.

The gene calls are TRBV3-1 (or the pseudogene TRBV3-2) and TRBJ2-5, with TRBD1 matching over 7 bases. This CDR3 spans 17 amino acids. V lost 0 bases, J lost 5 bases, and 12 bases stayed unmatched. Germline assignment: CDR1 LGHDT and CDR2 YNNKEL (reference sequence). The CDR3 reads CASSQEGRRQGGETQYF. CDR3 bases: TGTGCCAGCAGCCAAGAGGGACGCCGACAGGGTGGGGAGACCCAGTACTTC.

CDR3 bases: TGTGCCAGCAGCAGTGGTGGTGGAGCTGGAAACACCATATATTTT. This translates into CASSSGGGAGNTIYF. The V gene is TRBV28, the J gene TRBJ1-3, with D unclear. Germline V CDR1 and CDR2: MDHEN, SYDVKM. The V gene lost 6 bases and the J gene lost 2 bases, with 14 bases spanning the gap. The CDR3 extends over 15 amino acids.

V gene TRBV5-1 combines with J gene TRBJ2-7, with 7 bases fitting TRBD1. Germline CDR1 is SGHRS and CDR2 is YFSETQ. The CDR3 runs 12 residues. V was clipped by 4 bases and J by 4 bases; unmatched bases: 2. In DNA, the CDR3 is TGCGCCAGCAGCGGGACAGATTACGAGCAGTACTTC. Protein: CASSGTDYEQYF.

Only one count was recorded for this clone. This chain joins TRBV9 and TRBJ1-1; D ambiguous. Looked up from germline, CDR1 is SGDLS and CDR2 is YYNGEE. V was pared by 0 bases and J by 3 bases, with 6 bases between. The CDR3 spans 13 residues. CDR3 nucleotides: TGTGCCAGCAGCGTAGATCACTACACTGAAGCTTTCTTT. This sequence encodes CASSVDHYTEAFF.

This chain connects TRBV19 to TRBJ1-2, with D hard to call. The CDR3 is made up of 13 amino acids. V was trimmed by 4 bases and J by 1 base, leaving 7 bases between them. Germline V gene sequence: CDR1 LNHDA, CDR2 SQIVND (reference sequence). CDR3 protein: CASSTGNNYGYTF. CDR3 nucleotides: TGTGCCAGTAGTACGGGTAATAACTATGGCTACACCTTC.

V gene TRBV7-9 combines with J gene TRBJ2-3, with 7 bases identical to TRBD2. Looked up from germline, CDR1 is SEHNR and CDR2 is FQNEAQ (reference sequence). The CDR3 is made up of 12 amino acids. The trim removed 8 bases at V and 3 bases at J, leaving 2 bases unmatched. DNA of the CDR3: TGTGCCAGCGAAGCGGGGACAGATACGCAGTATTTT. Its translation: CASEAGTDTQYF.

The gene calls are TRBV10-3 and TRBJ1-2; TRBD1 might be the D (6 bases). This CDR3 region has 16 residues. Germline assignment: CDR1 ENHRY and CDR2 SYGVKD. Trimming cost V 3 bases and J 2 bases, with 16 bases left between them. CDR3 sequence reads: CAISDAQQGRNYGYTF. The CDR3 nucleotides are TGTGCCATCAGTGATGCCCAACAGGGTAGGAACTATGGCTACACCTTC.

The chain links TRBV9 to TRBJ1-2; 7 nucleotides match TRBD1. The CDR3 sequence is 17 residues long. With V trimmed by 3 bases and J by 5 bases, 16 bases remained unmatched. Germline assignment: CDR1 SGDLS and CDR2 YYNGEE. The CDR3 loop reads CASSAALSGQSLYGYTF. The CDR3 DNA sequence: TGTGCCAGCAGCGCCGCATTGTCGGGACAGAGCCTATATGGCTACACCTTC.

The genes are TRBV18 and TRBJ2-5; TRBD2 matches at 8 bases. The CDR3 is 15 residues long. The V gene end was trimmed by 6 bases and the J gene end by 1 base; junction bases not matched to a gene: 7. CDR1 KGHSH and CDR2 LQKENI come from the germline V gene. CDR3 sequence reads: CASSPSSGIQETQYF. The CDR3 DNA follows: TGTGCCAGCTCTCCAAGTAGCGGGATCCAAGAGACCCAGTACTTC.

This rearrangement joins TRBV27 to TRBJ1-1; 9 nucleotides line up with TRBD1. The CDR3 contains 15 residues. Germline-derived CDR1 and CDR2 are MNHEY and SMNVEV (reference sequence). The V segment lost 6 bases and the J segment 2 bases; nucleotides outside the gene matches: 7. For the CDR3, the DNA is TGTGCCAGCAGACCGCGGGGACAGGGCAACACTGAAGCTTTCTTT. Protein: CASRPRGQGNTEAFF.

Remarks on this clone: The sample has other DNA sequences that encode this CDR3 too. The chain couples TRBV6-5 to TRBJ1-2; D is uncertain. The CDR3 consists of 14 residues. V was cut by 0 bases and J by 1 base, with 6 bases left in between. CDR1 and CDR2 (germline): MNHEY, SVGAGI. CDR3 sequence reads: CASSYSYRNYGYTF. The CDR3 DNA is TGTGCCAGCAGTTACTCTTATCGTAACTATGGCTACACCTTC.

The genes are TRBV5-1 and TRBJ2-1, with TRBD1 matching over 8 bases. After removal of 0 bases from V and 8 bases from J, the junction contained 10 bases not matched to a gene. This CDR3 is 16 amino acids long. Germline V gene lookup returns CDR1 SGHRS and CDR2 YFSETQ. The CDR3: CASSLEGRGLTDEQFF. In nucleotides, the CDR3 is TGCGCCAGCAGCTTGGAAGGCAGGGGGCTTACGGATGAGCAGTTCTTC.

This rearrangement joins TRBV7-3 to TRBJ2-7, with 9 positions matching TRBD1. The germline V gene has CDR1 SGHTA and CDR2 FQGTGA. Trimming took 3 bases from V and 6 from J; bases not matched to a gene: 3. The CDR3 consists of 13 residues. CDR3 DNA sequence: TGTGCCAGCAGCTTGGGGACAGGGCTCGAGCAGTACTTC. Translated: CASSLGTGLEQYF.

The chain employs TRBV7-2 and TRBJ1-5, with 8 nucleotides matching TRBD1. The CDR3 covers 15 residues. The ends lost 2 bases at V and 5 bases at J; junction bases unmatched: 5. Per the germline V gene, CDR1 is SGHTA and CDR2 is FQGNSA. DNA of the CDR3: TGTGCCAGCAGCTTAAACAGGGGGAATGATCAGCCCCAGCATTTT. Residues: CASSLNRGNDQPQHF.

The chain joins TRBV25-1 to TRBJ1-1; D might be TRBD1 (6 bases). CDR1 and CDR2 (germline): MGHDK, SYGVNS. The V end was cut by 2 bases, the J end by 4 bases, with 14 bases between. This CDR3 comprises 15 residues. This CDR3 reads CASSETDRKGTEAFF. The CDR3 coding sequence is TGTGCCAGCAGTGAAACCGACAGGAAGGGCACTGAAGCTTTCTTT. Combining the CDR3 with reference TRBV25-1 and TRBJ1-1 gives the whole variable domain EADIYQTPRYLVIGTGKKITLECSQTMGHDKMYWYQQDPGMELHLIHYSYGVNSTEKGDLSSESTVSRIRTEHFPLTLESARPSHTSQYLCASSETDRKGTEAFFGQGTRLTVV.

This chain's CDR3 is CASSYSASGELFF. The DNA for the CDR3 is TGTGCCAGCAGTTACTCAGCGTCAGGGGAGCTGTTTTTT. V and J are TRBV6-5 and TRBJ2-2; D gene unclear. With 0 bases removed from V and 8 bases from J, the gap between germline ends came to 7 bases. The germline CDR1 and CDR2 sequences are MNHEY and SVGAGI. This CDR3 has 13 amino acids.

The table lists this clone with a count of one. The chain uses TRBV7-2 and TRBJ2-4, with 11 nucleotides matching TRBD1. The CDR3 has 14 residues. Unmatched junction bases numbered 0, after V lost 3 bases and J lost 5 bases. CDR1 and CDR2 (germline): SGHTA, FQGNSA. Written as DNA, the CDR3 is TGTGCCAGCAGCTTGGACAGGGGGCAAAACATTCAGTACTTC. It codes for CASSLDRGQNIQYF.

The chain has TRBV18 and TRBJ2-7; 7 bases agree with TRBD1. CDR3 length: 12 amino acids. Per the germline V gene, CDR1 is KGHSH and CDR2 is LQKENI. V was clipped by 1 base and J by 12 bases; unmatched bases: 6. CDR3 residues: CASSPRQGEWYF. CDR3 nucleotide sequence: TGTGCCAGCTCACCACGACAGGGTGAATGGTACTTC. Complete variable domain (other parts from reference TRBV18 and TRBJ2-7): NAGVMQNPRHLVRRRGQEARLRCSPMKGHSHVYWYRQLPEEGLKFMVYLQKENIIDESGMPKERFSAEFPKEGPSILRIQQVVRGDSAAYFCASSPRQGEWYFGPGTRLTVT.

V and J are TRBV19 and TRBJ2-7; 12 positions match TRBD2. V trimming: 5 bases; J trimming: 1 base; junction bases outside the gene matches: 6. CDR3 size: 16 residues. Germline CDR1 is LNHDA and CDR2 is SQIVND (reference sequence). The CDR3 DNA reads TGTGCCAGTAGTTTCGGACTAGCGGGATTTTCCTACGAGCAGTACTTC. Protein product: CASSFGLAGFSYEQYF.

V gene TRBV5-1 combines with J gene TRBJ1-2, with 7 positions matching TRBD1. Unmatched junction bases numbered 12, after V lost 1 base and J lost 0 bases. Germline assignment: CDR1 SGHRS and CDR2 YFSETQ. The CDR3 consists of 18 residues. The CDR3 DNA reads TGCGCCAGCAGCTTGAGGCCCTCCGGGACAGCAGCTAACTATGGCTACACCTTC. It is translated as CASSLRPSGTAANYGYTF.

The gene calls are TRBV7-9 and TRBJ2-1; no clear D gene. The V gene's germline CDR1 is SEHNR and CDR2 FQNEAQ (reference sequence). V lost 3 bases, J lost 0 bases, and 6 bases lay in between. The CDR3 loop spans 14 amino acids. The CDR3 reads CASSFDSSYNEQFF. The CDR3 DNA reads TGTGCCAGCAGCTTTGATAGCTCCTACAATGAGCAGTTCTTC.

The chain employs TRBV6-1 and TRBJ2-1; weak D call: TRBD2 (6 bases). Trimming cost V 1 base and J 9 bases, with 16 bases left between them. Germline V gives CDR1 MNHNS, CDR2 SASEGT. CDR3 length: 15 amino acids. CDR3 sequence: CASSEDPGGNGEQFF. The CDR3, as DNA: TGTGCCAGCAGTGAAGATCCCGGAGGGAACGGTGAGCAGTTCTTC.

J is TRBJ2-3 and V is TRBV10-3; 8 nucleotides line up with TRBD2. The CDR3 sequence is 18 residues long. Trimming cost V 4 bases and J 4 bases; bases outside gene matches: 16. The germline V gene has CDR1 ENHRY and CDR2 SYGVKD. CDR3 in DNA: TGTGCCATCAGTGGGCCGGGGAGGGTAGCGGGGTCTTCAGATACGCAGTATTTT. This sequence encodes CAISGPGRVAGSSDTQYF.